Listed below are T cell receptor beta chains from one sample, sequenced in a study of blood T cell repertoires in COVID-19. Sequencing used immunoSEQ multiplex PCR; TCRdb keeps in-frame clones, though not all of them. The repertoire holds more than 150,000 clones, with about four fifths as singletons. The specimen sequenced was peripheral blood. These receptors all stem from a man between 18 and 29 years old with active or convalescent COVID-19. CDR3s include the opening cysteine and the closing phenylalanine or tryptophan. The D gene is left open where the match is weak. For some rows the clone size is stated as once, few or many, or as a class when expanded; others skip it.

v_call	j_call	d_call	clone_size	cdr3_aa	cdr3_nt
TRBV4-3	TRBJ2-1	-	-	CASSQMRGASYNEQFF	TGCGCCAGCAGCCAAATGCGCGGCGCCTCCTACAATGAGCAGTTCTTC
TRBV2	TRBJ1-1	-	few	CASSVDINTEAFF	TGTGCCAGCAGTGTAGATATAAACACTGAAGCTTTCTTT
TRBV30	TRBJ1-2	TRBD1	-	CAIFSRGYRFGYTF	TGTGCTATCTTTTCCAGGGGGTATCGTTTTGGCTACACCTTC
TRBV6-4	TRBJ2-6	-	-	CASSDGAGGANVLTF	TGTGCCAGCAGTGACGGGGCCGGTGGGGCCAACGTCCTGACTTTC
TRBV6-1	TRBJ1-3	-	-	CASSEARRNTIYF	TGTGCCAGCAGTGAAGCGAGAAGAAACACCATATATTTT
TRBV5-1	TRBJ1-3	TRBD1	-	CASSLGGQNSGNTIYF	TGCGCCAGCAGCTTGGGGGGACAGAACTCTGGAAACACCATATATTTT
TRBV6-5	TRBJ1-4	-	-	CASSYRGGTNEKLFF	TGTGCCAGCAGTTACCGCGGCGGTACTAATGAAAAACTGTTTTTT
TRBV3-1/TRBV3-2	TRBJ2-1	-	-	CASSQDASPFENEQFF	TGTGCCAGCAGCCAAGATGCTAGCCCATTCGAGAATGAGCAGTTCTTC
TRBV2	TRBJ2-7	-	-	CASSAGQVYYEQYF	TGTGCCAGCAGTGCAGGACAAGTTTACTACGAGCAGTACTTC
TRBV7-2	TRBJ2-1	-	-	CASSRSYEQFF	TGTGCCAGCAGCCGTAGCTATGAGCAGTTCTTC
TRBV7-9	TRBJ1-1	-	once	CASSSEWSEAFF	TGTGCCAGCAGCTCTGAGTGGTCTGAAGCTTTCTTT
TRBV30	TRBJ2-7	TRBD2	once	CAWSVGLAGSYEQYF	TGTGCCTGGAGTGTTGGGCTAGCGGGTTCCTACGAGCAGTACTTC
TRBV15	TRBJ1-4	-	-	CATSREAGANEKLFF	TGTGCCACCAGCAGGGAGGCGGGGGCTAATGAAAAACTGTTTTTT
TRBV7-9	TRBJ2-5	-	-	CASSKSGTQETQYF	TGTGCCAGCAGCAAATCCGGGACTCAAGAGACCCAGTACTTC
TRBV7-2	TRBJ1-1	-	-	CASSSSMNTEAFF	TGTGCCAGCAGCTCATCCATGAACACTGAAGCTTTCTTT
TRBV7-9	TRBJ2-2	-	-	CASSLAGSVTGELFF	TGTGCCAGCAGCTTAGCGGGCTCCGTCACCGGGGAGCTGTTTTTT
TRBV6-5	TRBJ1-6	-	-	CASRTSYNSPLHF	TGTGCCAGCAGGACAAGCTATAATTCACCCCTCCACTTT
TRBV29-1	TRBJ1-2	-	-	CSVAGDNYGYTF	TGCAGCGTGGCAGGGGACAACTATGGCTACACCTTC
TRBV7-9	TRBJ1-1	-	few	CASSLRGRRNTEAFF	TGTGCCAGCAGCTTAAGGGGCAGGAGGAACACTGAAGCTTTCTTT
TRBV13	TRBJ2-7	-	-	CASSSPSPGAGRPTTYEQYF	TGTGCCAGCAGCTCCCCTTCGCCGGGAGCGGGTCGCCCTACTACCTACGAGCAGTACTTC
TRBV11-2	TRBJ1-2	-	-	CASSSHLQLYGYTF	TGTGCCAGCAGCTCCCACCTACAGCTCTATGGCTACACCTTC
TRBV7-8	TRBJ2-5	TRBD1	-	CASSSDRGETQYF	TGTGCCAGCAGCTCGGACAGGGGAGAGACCCAGTACTTC
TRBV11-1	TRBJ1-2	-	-	CASSSEYYGYTF	TGTGCCAGCAGCAGCGAATACTATGGCTACACCTTC
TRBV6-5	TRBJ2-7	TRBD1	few	CASRDLTGGYYEQYF	TGTGCCAGCAGAGACCTGACAGGGGGCTACTACGAGCAGTACTTC
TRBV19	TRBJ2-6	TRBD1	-	CASSIGQGSSGANVLTF	TGTGCCAGTAGTATAGGACAGGGGTCCTCTGGGGCCAACGTCCTGACTTTC
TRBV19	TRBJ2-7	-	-	CASGPIYEQYF	TGTGCCAGTGGCCCCATTTACGAGCAGTACTTC
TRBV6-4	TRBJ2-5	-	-	CASSDSSLYQETQYF	TGTGCCAGCAGTGACTCCTCCTTGTACCAAGAGACCCAGTACTTC
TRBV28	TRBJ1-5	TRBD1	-	CASRNRGGNQPQHF	TGTGCCAGCAGAAACAGGGGTGGGAATCAGCCCCAGCATTTT
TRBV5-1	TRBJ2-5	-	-	CASREVHGETQYF	TGCGCCAGCAGGGAGGTGCACGGAGAGACCCAGTACTTC
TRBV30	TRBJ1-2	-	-	CAWSPRTEGYTF	TGTGCCTGGAGTCCCAGGACTGAAGGCTACACCTTC
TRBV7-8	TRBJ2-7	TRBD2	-	CASSSPGTSGRGYEQYF	TGTGCCAGCAGCTCCCCCGGGACTAGCGGGAGGGGCTACGAGCAGTACTTC
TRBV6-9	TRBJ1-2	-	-	CARHYRAGYTF	TGTGCCAGACATTACAGGGCCGGCTACACCTTC
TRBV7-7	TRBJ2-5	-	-	CASSSQGVLETQYF	TGTGCTAGCAGCTCTCAGGGCGTTCTGGAGACCCAGTACTTC
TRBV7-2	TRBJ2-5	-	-	CASSPRPRTSFAQYF	TGTGCCAGCAGCCCACGGCCCCGCACTAGTTTTGCCCAGTACTTC
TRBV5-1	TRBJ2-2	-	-	CASSLVRANTGELFF	TGCGCCAGCAGCTTGGTGCGTGCGAACACCGGGGAGCTGTTTTTT
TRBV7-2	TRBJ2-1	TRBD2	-	CASSLASGRGNEQFF	TGTGCCAGCAGCTTAGCTAGCGGGAGGGGGAATGAGCAGTTCTTC
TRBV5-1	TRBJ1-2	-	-	CASSKGESVHGYTF	TGCGCCAGCAGCAAGGGGGAGTCGGTTCATGGCTACACCTTC
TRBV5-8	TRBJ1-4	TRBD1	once	CASSWLAGGFATNEKLFF	TGTGCCAGCAGCTGGCTGGCAGGGGGATTTGCAACTAATGAAAAACTGTTTTTT
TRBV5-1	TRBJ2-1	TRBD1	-	CASSLGQGERNEQFF	TGCGCCAGCAGCTTAGGACAGGGGGAAAGAAATGAGCAGTTCTTC
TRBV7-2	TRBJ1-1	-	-	CASSSGVFTEAFF	TGTGCCAGCAGCTCTGGAGTTTTCACTGAAGCTTTCTTT
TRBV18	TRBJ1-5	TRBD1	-	CASSPTGGRQPQHF	TGTGCCAGCTCACCAACAGGGGGCCGTCAGCCCCAGCATTTT
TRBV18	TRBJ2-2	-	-	CASSRGTNTGELFF	TGTGCCAGCTCGAGGGGGACCAACACCGGGGAGCTGTTTTTT
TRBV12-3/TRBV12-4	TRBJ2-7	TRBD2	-	CASSLGLAYEQYF	TGTGCCAGCAGTTTGGGACTAGCCTACGAGCAGTACTTC
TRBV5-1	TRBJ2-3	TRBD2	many	CASSLVLAGGPDDTQYF	TGCGCCAGCAGCTTGGTTCTAGCGGGAGGGCCTGATGATACGCAGTATTTT
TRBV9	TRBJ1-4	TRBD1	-	CASSVGTGATNEKLFF	TGTGCCAGCAGCGTAGGCACAGGGGCAACTAATGAAAAACTGTTTTTT
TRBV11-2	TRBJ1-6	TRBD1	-	CASSTDGTGRRSPLHF	TGTGCCAGCAGCACCGACGGGACAGGGAGGAGATCACCCCTCCACTTT
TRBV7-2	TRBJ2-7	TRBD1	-	CASSGVGGDEQYF	TGTGCCAGCAGCGGGGTAGGGGGCGACGAGCAGTACTTC
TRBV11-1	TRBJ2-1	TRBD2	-	CASSLRIAGAYNEQFF	TGTGCCAGCAGCTTAAGGATAGCGGGAGCCTACAATGAGCAGTTCTTC
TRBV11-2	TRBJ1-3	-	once	CASSSGQWNTIYF	TGTGCCAGCAGCTCGGGACAATGGAACACCATATATTTT
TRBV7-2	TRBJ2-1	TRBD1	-	CASSARQGGYNEQFF	TGTGCCAGCAGCGCAAGACAGGGGGGATACAATGAGCAGTTCTTC
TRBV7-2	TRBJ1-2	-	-	CASSLGPGAYGYTF	TGTGCCAGCAGCTTAGGCCCAGGGGCCTATGGCTACACCTTC
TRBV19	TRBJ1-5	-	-	CASSRDWGNQPQHF	TGTGCCAGTAGTAGGGACTGGGGCAATCAGCCCCAGCATTTT
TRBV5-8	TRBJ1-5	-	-	CASSLVRQGRSNQPQHF	TGTGCCAGCAGCTTGGTTCGGCAGGGGAGATCCAATCAGCCCCAGCATTTT
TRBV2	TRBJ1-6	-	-	CASQPRRDYNSPLHF	TGTGCCAGCCAACCCCGACGGGACTATAATTCACCCCTCCACTTT
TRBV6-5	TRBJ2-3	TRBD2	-	CASQTSGTDTQYF	TGTGCCAGCCAGACTAGCGGAACAGATACGCAGTATTTT
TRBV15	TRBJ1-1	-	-	CATSRDAGGWNTEAFF	TGTGCCACCAGCAGAGACGCTGGGGGCTGGAACACTGAAGCTTTCTTT
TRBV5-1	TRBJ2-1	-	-	CASSFTRDNEQFF	TGCGCCAGCAGCTTTACCCGAGACAATGAGCAGTTCTTC
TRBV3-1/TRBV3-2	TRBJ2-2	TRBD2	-	CASSLPGLAGGAWGGELFF	TGTGCCAGCAGCTTACCGGGACTAGCGGGAGGGGCCTGGGGCGGGGAGCTGTTTTTT